The present entry profiles one TCR beta chain with its context. Measured with immunoSEQ multiplex PCR; TCRdb has only the in-frame clones, and not every one. Seen here are about 1.1 million clones, roughly 74% observed once, and the top ten hold around 0.47%. The sample originates from a study of shared clonotypes between healthy human individuals. The CDR3 covers 15 residues. Germline V gene sequence: CDR1 GTSNPN, CDR2 SVGIG (reference sequence). The V segment lost 2 bases and the J segment 4 bases; nucleotides outside the gene matches: 4. The receptor comes from a man aged 18 to 30 in good health. Some clones in this sample may be carry-over from other donors' samples. This rearrangement joins TRBV30 to TRBJ2-1, with 11 bases identical to TRBD2. Input material: memory CD4+ T cells from PBMCs. The subset: CD45RA-negative fraction. This CDR3 reads CAWSLTSGGYNEQFF. CDR3 coding DNA: TGTGCCTGGAGTCTCACTAGCGGGGGTTACAATGAGCAGTTCTTC.